This T cell receptor beta chain was recovered during a study of blood T cells in healthy people across ages. The authors ran a second PCR of roughly 7 to 11 cycles using a sample-barcoded 5' primer and a J-beta primer mix. MiXCR, run by TCRdb on the 5' RACE reads, gives a single entry per CDR3 protein. This table has 1.6 million or so distinct CDR3 sequences, around 35% appearing once. Every donor provided roughly 10 milliliters of peripheral blood. Details on this clonotype: Its matching antigen is unknown.

V was shortened by 6 bases and J by 2 bases, with 18 bases between the two germline ends. Germline V lookup: CDR1 MNHNS, CDR2 SASEGT. The CDR3 contains 16 residues. The study, taken as a whole, reports: Whereas aged donors had fewer naive CD4+ cells, long-lived donors had more of them and higher diversity. CMV status of donors was unknown, possibly confounding expanded clonotype changes.

V gene TRBV6-1 combines with J gene TRBJ2-3; a weak D match, TRBD2 (5 bases). This receptor was identified in a woman aged 25 to 39 in good health. The sequenced sample consisted of blood. CDR3 DNA: TGTGCCAGCAGCGTGGCTGGCGGGTATATCACAGATACGCAGTATTTT. It encodes CASSVAGGYITDTQYF.